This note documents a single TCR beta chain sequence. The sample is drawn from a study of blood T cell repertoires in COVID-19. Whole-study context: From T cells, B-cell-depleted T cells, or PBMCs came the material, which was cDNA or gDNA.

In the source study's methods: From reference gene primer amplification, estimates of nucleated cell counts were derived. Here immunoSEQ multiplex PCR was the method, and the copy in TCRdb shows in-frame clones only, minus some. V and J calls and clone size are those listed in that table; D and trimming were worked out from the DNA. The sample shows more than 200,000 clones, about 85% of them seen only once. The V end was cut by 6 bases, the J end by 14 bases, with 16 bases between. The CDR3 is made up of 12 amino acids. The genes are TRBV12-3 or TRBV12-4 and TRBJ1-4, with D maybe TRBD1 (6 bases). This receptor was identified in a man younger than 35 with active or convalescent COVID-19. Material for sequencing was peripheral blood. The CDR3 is CASSRPTGGLFF. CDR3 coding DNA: TGTGCCAGCAGCCGCCCGACTGGGGGCCTGTTTTTT.